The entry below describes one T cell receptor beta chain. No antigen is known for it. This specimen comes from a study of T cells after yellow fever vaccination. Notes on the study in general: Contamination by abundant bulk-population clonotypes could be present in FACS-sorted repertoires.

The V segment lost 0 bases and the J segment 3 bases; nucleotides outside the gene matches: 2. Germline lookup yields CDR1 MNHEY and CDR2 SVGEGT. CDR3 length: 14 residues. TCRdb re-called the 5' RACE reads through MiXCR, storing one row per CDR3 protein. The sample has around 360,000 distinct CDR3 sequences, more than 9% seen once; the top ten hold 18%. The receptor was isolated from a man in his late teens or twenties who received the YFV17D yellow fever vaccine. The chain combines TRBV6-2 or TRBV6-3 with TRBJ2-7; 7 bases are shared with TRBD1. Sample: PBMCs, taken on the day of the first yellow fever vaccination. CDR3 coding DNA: TGTGCCAGCAGTTACTCAGGGGGCGGCTACGAGCAGTACTTC. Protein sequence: CASSYSGGGYEQYF.